This is a list of T cell receptor beta chains from one sample in a study of cytomegalovirus exposure and HLA in healthy donors. Here immunoSEQ multiplex PCR was the method, and the copy in TCRdb shows in-frame clones only, minus some. The repertoire consists of roughly 200,000 clones, with 80% to 90% occurring once and the leading ten covering 1% to 1.5%. Sequencing used PBMCs. The receptors were gathered from a woman aged 30 to 39 in good health and CMV-seronegative. CDR3s include the opening cysteine and the closing phenylalanine or tryptophan. A D gene is named only where the DNA matches it firmly. Part of the rows lack a size; the others show once, few, many or a class for expanded clones.

CDR3 protein	CDR3 DNA	J gene	V gene	D gene	clone size
CAWSGLAGGRSTDTQYF	TGTGCCTGGAGTGGACTAGCGGGGGGCAGAAGCACAGATACGCAGTATTTT	TRBJ2-3	TRBV30	TRBD2	.
CASSQDGTTYEQYF	TGTGCCAGCAGCCAAGATGGGACAACCTACGAGCAGTACTTC	TRBJ2-7	TRBV27	.	.
CASRDRGVTQYF	TGTGCCAGCAGGGACAGGGGAGTGACGCAGTATTTT	TRBJ2-3	TRBV2	TRBD1	once
CSAHNTGELFF	TGCAGTGCCCATAACACCGGGGAGCTGTTTTTT	TRBJ2-2	TRBV20-1	.	.
CASSYQSAETQYF	TGCGCCAGCAGCTATCAATCCGCGGAGACCCAGTACTTC	TRBJ2-5	TRBV5-1	.	.
CASSPVFEASTEAFF	TGTGCCAGCAGCCCAGTGTTCGAGGCGAGCACTGAAGCTTTCTTT	TRBJ1-1	TRBV4-2	.	.
CASSRQGMNSPLHF	TGTGCCAGCAGTCGGCAGGGAATGAATTCACCCCTCCACTTT	TRBJ1-6	TRBV28	.	.
CASSPLSGRILYNEQFF	TGTGCCAGTAGTCCGCTTAGCGGGAGAATTTTGTACAATGAGCAGTTCTTC	TRBJ2-1	TRBV19	TRBD2	.
CAWSVGHHTQPQHF	TGTGCCTGGAGTGTTGGGCACCACACTCAGCCCCAGCATTTT	TRBJ1-5	TRBV30	.	few
CASSLGQGSYEQYF	TGTGCCAGCAGCTTAGGACAGGGGTCCTACGAGCAGTACTTC	TRBJ2-7	TRBV5-4	TRBD1	.
CASRGGSGNTIYF	TGTGCCAGCAGGGGGGGTAGCGGAAACACCATATATTTT	TRBJ1-3	TRBV6-5	.	.
CASTPPVRGSGGDYEQYF	TGTGCCAGCACCCCTCCCGTCAGGGGGTCCGGGGGGGACTACGAGCAGTACTTC	TRBJ2-7	TRBV2	.	.
CASSFLGGGQETQYF	TGCGCCAGCAGCTTCCTCGGTGGGGGGCAAGAGACCCAGTACTTC	TRBJ2-5	TRBV5-1	.	.
CASSSGTGGYIQYF	TGTGCCAGCAGCTCCGGGACAGGAGGATACATTCAGTACTTC	TRBJ2-4	TRBV7-3	TRBD1	once
CASSLRSAGGVYF	TGTGCCAGCAGCTTAAGATCGGCAGGGGGCGTCTATTTT	TRBJ2-3	TRBV7-2	TRBD1	.
CASSPRSKRDTEAFF	TGTGCCAGCAGCCCGAGATCTAAACGGGACACTGAAGCTTTCTTT	TRBJ1-1	TRBV11-2	.	once
CASRGHTAFEQYF	TGCGCCAGCCGTGGGCACACAGCCTTCGAGCAGTACTTC	TRBJ2-7	TRBV4-1	.	.
CASSYFNRVNAEAFF	TGTGCCAGCAGTTACTTTAACAGGGTGAACGCTGAAGCTTTCTTT	TRBJ1-1	TRBV6-5	.	.
CSVDQGLGTGELFF	TGCAGCGTCGATCAGGGGCTGGGCACCGGGGAGCTGTTTTTT	TRBJ2-2	TRBV29-1	.	.
CASSWVWGGLSYEQYF	TGTGCCAGCAGTTGGGTATGGGGGGGCCTGTCCTACGAGCAGTACTTC	TRBJ2-7	TRBV28	.	.
CASSWLGQGNTGELFF	TGTGCCAGCAGCTGGCTGGGACAGGGTAACACCGGGGAGCTGTTTTTT	TRBJ2-2	TRBV5-4	TRBD1	.
CATSRGVEGGNEQYF	TGTGCCACCAGCAGAGGCGTTGAAGGGGGCAACGAGCAGTACTTC	TRBJ2-7	TRBV15	TRBD1	.
CASSILAGGRSYEQYF	TGTGCCAGTAGTATCCTAGCGGGAGGCCGCTCCTACGAGCAGTACTTC	TRBJ2-7	TRBV19	TRBD2	few
CASSVDKRGYEQYF	TGTGCCAGCAGCGTAGACAAAAGGGGGTACGAGCAGTACTTC	TRBJ2-7	TRBV9	.	few
CASRAGTVNQPQHF	TGTGCCAGCAGAGCCGGGACAGTCAATCAGCCCCAGCATTTT	TRBJ1-5	TRBV27	TRBD1	few
CASSARTGVANTGELFF	TGCGCCAGCAGTGCCCGGACAGGGGTCGCGAACACCGGGGAGCTGTTTTTT	TRBJ2-2	TRBV10-1	TRBD1	.
CASSSPGGGGYTF	TGTGCCAGCAGCTCCCCCGGGGGGGGTGGCTACACCTTC	TRBJ1-2	TRBV7-3	.	.
CASSEGLAGSDTQYF	TGTGCCAGCAGTGAGGGACTAGCGGGATCAGATACGCAGTATTTT	TRBJ2-3	TRBV6-1	TRBD2	once
CASSPGDTGFKDF	TGTGCCAGCAGTCCCGGGGACACGGGATTTAAGGACTTC	TRBJ2-7	TRBV6-1	.	.
CASSTGGGNQPQHF	TGTGCCAGCAGCACAGGGGGCGGAAATCAGCCCCAGCATTTT	TRBJ1-5	TRBV6-1	TRBD1	.
CASSYQKQDTQYF	TGTGCCAGCAGTTACCAGAAACAAGATACGCAGTATTTT	TRBJ2-3	TRBV6-5	.	.
CASSQEGTSGTYEQYF	TGCGCCAGCAGCCAAGAGGGGACTAGCGGGACCTACGAGCAGTACTTC	TRBJ2-7	TRBV4-1	TRBD2	.
CAWSVYGGGTIYF	TGTGCCTGGAGTGTTTATGGCGGGGGCACCATATATTTT	TRBJ1-3	TRBV30	.	few
CASGTGERGRINQPQHF	TGTGCCAGCGGTACGGGGGAACGAGGCCGAATAAATCAGCCCCAGCATTTT	TRBJ1-5	TRBV7-9	.	.
CASRLDRGRREQYF	TGTGCCAGCAGGCTCGACAGGGGGAGGCGGGAGCAGTACTTC	TRBJ2-7	TRBV6-5	TRBD1	few
CASSPGRQPNTEAFF	TGTGCCAGCAGCCCCGGACGACAGCCGAACACTGAAGCTTTCTTT	TRBJ1-1	TRBV6-5	.	once